The rows below give T cell receptor beta chains drawn from one sample of a study of regulatory T cells. TCRdb's table, derived via immunoSEQ multiplex PCR, lists solely in-frame clones and lacks some. Seen here are tens of thousands of clones, approximately 93% observed once, and the top ten hold over 0.8%. Input material: conventional CD4+ T cells sorted from blood. The origin of the receptors is a child between 2 and 9 years old with CD3G deficiency. CDR3s include the opening cysteine and the closing phenylalanine or tryptophan. The D gene is left open where the match is weak. A row's size may be missing; if present it is once, few, many or a size class.

j_call v_call clone_size d_call cdr3_length cdr3_aa cdr3_nt
TRBJ1-1 TRBV19 - TRBD1 13 CASSRGQGTEAFF TGTGCCAGTAGTCGGGGACAGGGCACTGAAGCTTTCTTT
TRBJ2-7 TRBV7-3 - TRBD1 15 CASSKTTGIPYEQYF TGTGCCAGCAGCAAGACGACAGGGATTCCCTACGAGCAGTACTTC
TRBJ2-1 TRBV11-3 - - 13 CASSSQTANEQFF TGTGCCAGCAGCTCACAGACAGCAAATGAGCAGTTCTTC
TRBJ2-3 TRBV28 - TRBD2 14 CASSAGGSSDTQYF TGTGCCAGCAGTGCGGGGGGGTCATCGGATACGCAGTATTTT
TRBJ2-7 TRBV11-2 - TRBD2 14 CASSRLAGMYEQYF TGTGCCAGCAGCCGACTAGCGGGAATGTACGAGCAGTACTTC
TRBJ2-7 TRBV10-3 - TRBD2 13 CAISDLMGLAETF TGTGCCATCAGTGACCTCATGGGACTAGCGGAGACCTTC
TRBJ1-1 TRBV11-2 - TRBD1 14 CASSLVRGSTEAFF TGTGCCAGCAGCTTGGTCAGGGGGAGCACTGAAGCTTTCTTT
TRBJ2-3 TRBV6-1 - TRBD1 15 CASSIRDRGSDTQYF TGTGCCAGCAGCATCCGGGACAGGGGATCCGATACGCAGTATTTT
TRBJ1-1 TRBV19 - TRBD1 14 CASRPGQGATEAFF TGTGCCAGTAGGCCGGGACAGGGGGCCACTGAAGCTTTCTTT
TRBJ2-7 TRBV11-2 - TRBD2 15 CASSLQGREVYEQYF TGTGCCAGCAGCTTACAAGGCCGGGAGGTTTACGAGCAGTACTTC
TRBJ2-7 TRBV28 - - 14 CATVATGQGREQYF TGTGCCACCGTTGCCACGGGGCAGGGTAGGGAGCAGTACTTC
TRBJ1-5 TRBV28 once - 15 CASSRRVYSNQPQHF TGTGCCAGCAGTCGCAGGGTTTATAGCAATCAGCCCCAGCATTTT
TRBJ2-4 TRBV11-2 - - 17 CASSPGGDRRAKNIQYF TGTGCCAGCAGCCCAGGGGGGGACAGGAGAGCCAAAAACATTCAGTACTTC
TRBJ1-4 TRBV5-1 - - 13 CASSLSGREKLFF TGCGCCAGCAGCTTGTCGGGCCGTGAAAAACTGTTTTTT